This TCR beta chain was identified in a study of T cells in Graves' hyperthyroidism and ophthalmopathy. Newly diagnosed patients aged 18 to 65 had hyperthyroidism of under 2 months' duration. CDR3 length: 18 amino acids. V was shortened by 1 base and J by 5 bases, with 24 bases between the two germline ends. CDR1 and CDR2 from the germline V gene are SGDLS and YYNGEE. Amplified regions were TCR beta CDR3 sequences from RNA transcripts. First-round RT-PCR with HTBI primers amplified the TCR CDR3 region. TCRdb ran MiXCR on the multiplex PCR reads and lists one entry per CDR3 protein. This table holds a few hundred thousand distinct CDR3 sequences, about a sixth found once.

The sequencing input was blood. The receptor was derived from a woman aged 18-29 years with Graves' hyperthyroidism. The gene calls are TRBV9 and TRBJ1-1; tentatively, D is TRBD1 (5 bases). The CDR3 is CASSVLPGGTEWSTEAFF. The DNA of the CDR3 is TGTGCCAGCAGCGTATTACCCGGTGGGACCGAATGGAGTACTGAAGCTTTCTTT.